This T cell receptor beta chain was sequenced for a study of cytomegalovirus exposure and HLA in healthy donors. V lost 3 bases to trimming and J lost 4 bases; unmatched junction nucleotides: 4. The CDR3 has 14 residues. Per germline, CDR1 SEHNR and CDR2 FQNEAQ (reference sequence). Primers for the PCR totalled 60 Vbeta and 13 Jbeta. Clones were sequenced by immunoSEQ multiplex PCR, and TCRdb holds only the in-frame ones, with some missing. The table includes more than 250,000 clones, 70% to 90% detected once. The source is a young woman in good health and CMV-seronegative. Sequenced: PBMCs. The genes are TRBV7-9 and TRBJ1-1; the match to TRBD1 covers 8 bases. CDR3 sequence reads: CASSLQGASTEAFF. The DNA for the CDR3 is TGTGCCAGCAGCTTGCAGGGGGCGTCCACTGAAGCTTTCTTT. Using reference TRBV7-9 and TRBJ1-1 for the parts outside the CDR3, the full variable domain is DTGVSQNPRHKITKRGQNVTFRCDPISEHNRLYWYRQTLGQGPEFLTYFQNEAQLEKSRLLSDRFSAERPKGSFSTLEIQRTEQGDSAMYLCASSLQGASTEAFFGQGTRLTVV.